These T cell receptor beta chains were read from a single sample in a study of response to subunit inactivated influenza vaccine. TCRdb analysed the RT-PCR reads with MiXCR anew, one entry per CDR3 protein. The sample consists of about 190,000 distinct CDR3 sequences, approximately 15% of them appearing once. The sample consisted of CD8+ T cells sorted from PBMCs, taken roughly 5 days after vaccination. Receptors were obtained from a man between 45 and 60 years old who received an inactivated influenza vaccine. The CDR3 runs from the conserved cysteine through the conserved F or W. D genes are given only for firm matches. Size values are once, few and many counts, or a class for expanded clones, and some rows have none.

CSARDPGAVYTDTQYF TGCAGTGCTAGAGATCCTGGGGCAGTATACACAGATACGCAGTATTTT few TRBV20-1 . TRBJ2-3
CASSKTTLSYEQYF TGTGCCAGCAGCAAGACAACTCTCTCCTACGAGCAGTACTTC few TRBV5-5 . TRBJ2-7
CASSLGTGDYGYTF TGCGCCAGCAGCTTGGGGACAGGCGACTATGGCTACACCTTC many TRBV5-1 TRBD1 TRBJ1-2
CASRSTGFNQPQHF TGTGCCAGCAGGTCTACAGGGTTCAATCAGCCCCAGCATTTT . TRBV28 . TRBJ1-5
CASRFGSSYNEQFF TGTGCCAGCAGATTCGGCAGCTCCTACAATGAGCAGTTCTTC . TRBV7-9 . TRBJ2-1
CASSPVVRSGQPQHF TGTGCCAGCAGCCCGGTCGTCAGAAGCGGTCAGCCCCAGCATTTT few TRBV7-8 . TRBJ1-5
CASSYIRGKGNEQFF TGTGCCAGCAGTTACATTCGGGGAAAGGGGAATGAGCAGTTCTTC few TRBV6-2/TRBV6-3 . TRBJ2-1
CASSLVSGGTNEQFF TGTGCCAGCAGCTTAGTGAGCGGGGGGACCAATGAGCAGTTCTTC many TRBV7-8 TRBD2 TRBJ2-1
CASSVPGRLVEQYF TGTGCCAGCAGTGTTCCGGGACGGCTGGTCGAGCAGTACTTC few TRBV6-2/TRBV6-3 . TRBJ2-7
CSARTGVSEAFF TGCAGTGCTAGAACAGGGGTGAGTGAAGCTTTCTTT few TRBV20-1 TRBD1 TRBJ1-1